This TCR beta chain was found in a study of OX40 agonist ivuxolimab in advanced cancers. Study-wide context: Cancers in dose escalation were hepatocellular, melanoma, renal cell and head and neck.

Patients were excluded for autoimmune disease history or systemic immunosuppression. Blood draws occurred at baseline, cycle 4 day 1, and cycle 7 day 1. Sequenced by immunoSEQ multiplex PCR; TCRdb stores in-frame clones only, minus some. The data hold about 84,000 clones, with 89% observed a single time. CDR1 SGHVS and CDR2 FQNEAQ come from the germline V gene. The trim removed 1 base at V and 6 bases at J, leaving 10 bases unmatched. CDR3 size: 17 residues. The sequencing here drew on CD4+ or CD8+ T cells sorted from blood, taken in a trial of the OX40 agonist ivuxolimab. This sequence joins TRBV7-8 and TRBJ2-1; 9 bases are shared with TRBD2. The TCR sequence derives from an adult with an advanced solid tumor such as melanoma, head and neck, liver or kidney cancer. CDR3 bases: TGTGCCAGCAGCTTAGTGTCTAGCGGGGTTCTAGGCAATGAGCAGTTCTTC. Its protein is CASSLVSSGVLGNEQFF.